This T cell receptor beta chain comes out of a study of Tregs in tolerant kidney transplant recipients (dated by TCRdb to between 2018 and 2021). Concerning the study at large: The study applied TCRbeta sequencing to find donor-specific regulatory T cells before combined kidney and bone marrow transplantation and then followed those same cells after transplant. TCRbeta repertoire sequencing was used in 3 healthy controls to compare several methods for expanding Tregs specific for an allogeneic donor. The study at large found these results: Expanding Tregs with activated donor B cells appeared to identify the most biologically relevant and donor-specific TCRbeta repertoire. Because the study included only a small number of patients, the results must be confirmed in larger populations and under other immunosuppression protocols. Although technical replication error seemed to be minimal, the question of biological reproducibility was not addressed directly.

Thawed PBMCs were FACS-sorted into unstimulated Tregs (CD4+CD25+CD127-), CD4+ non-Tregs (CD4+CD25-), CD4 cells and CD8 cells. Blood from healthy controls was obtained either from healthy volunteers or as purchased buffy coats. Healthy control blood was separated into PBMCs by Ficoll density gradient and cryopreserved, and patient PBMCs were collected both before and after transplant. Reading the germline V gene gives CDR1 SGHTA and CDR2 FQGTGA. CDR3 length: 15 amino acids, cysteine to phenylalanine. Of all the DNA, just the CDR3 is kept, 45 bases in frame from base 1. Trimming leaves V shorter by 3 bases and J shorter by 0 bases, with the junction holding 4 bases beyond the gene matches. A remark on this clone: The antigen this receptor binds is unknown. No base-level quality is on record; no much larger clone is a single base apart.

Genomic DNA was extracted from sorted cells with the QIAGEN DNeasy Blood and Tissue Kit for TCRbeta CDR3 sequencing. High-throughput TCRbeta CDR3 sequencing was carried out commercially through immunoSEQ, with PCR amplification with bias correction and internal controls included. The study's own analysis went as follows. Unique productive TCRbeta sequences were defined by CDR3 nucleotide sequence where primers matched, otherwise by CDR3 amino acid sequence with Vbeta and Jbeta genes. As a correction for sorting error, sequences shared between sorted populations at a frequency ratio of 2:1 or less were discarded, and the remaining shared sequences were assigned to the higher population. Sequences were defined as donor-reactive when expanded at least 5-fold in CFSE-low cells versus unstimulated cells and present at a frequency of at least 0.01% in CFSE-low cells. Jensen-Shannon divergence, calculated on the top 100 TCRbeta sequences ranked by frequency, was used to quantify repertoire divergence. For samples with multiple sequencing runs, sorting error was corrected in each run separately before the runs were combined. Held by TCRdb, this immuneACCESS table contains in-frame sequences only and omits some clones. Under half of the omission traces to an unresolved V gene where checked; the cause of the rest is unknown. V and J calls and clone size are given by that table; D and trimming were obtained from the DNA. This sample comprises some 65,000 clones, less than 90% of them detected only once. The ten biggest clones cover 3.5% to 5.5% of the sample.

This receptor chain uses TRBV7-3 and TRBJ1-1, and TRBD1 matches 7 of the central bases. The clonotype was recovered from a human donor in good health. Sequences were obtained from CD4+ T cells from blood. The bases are TGTGCCAGCAGCTTGGGACAGTACATGAACACTGAAGCTTTCTTT. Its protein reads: CASSLGQYMNTEAFF. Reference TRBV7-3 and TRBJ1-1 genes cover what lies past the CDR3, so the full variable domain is GAGVSQTPSNKVTEKGKYVELRCDPISGHTALYWYRQSLGQGPEFLIYFQGTGAADDSGLPNDRFFAVRPEGSVSTLKIQRTERGDSAVYLCASSLGQYMNTEAFFGQGTRLTVV.